This T cell receptor beta chain is from a study of blood T cell repertoires in COVID-19. Study-wide background: T cells, B-cell-depleted T cells, or PBMCs supplied cDNA or gDNA.

Authors' analysis steps: Scientists estimated how many nucleated cells there were by amplifying reference gene primers. Sequenced by immunoSEQ multiplex PCR; TCRdb stores in-frame clones only, minus some. Clonal size and the V and J genes are those of that table, whereas D and trimming came from the DNA. The sample consists of hundreds of thousands of clones, roughly 89% of them appearing once. The CDR3 is 15 amino acids. Sequenced material: peripheral blood. This clonotype was obtained from a woman in her fifties or sixties with COVID-19, enrolled during active disease. The rearrangement links TRBV21-1 to TRBJ1-5; the D call TRBD1 from the table was never checked on the DNA. TRBV21-1 is a known pseudogene. The CDR3 loop is CARKQGDNPHQPQHF. CDR3 coding DNA: TGTGCCAGGAAACAGGGGGACAACCCCCATCAGCCCCAGCATTTT.